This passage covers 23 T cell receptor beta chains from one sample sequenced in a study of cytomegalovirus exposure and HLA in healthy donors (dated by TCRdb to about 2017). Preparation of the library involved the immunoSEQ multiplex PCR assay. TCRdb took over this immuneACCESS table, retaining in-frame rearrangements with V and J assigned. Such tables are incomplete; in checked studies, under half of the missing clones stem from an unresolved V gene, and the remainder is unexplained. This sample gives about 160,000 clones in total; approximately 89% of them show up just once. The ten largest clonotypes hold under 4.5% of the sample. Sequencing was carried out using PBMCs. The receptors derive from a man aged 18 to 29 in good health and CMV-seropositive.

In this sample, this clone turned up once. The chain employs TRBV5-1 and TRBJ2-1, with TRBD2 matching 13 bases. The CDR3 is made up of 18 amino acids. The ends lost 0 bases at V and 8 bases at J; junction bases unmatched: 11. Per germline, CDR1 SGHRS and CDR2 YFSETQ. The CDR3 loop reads CASSLAPGLAGYYYEQFF. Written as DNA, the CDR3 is TGCGCCAGCAGCTTGGCTCCGGGACTAGCGGGATATTACTATGAGCAGTTCTTC. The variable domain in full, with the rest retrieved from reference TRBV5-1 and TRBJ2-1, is KAGVTQTPRYLIKTRGQQVTLSCSPISGHRSVSWYQQTPGQGLQFLFEYFSETQRNKGNFPGRFSGRQFSNSRSEMNVSTLELGDSALYLCASSLAPGLAGYYYEQFFGPGTRLTVL.

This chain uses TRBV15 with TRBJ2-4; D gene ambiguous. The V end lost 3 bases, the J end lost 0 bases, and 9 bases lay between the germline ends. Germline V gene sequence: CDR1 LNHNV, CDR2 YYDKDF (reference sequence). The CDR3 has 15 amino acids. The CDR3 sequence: CATSSLTGAKNIQYF. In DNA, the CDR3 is TGTGCCACCAGCAGCCTAACGGGAGCCAAAAACATTCAGTACTTC.

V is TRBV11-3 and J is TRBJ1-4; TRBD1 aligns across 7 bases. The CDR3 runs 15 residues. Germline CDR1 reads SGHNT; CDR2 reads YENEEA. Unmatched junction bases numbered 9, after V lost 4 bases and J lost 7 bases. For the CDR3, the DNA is TGTGCCAGCAGCTCGGAAGGCAGGGGGTTTGAAAAACTGTTTTTT. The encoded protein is CASSSEGRGFEKLFF.

CDR3 in DNA: TGTGCCAGCTCACCAATTCCTAGCGGGAGGCGGGTCGAGCAGTACTTC. Its translation is CASSPIPSGRRVEQYF. The rearrangement joins TRBV18 to TRBJ2-7; 11 bases match TRBD2. The CDR3 consists of 16 residues. With V trimmed by 2 bases and J by 6 bases, 9 bases remained unmatched. The V gene's germline CDR1 is KGHSH and CDR2 LQKENI.

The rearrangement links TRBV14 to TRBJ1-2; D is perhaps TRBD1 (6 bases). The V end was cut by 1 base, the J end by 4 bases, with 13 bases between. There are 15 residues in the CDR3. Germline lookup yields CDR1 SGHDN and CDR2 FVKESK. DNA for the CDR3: TGTGCCAGCAGCCAAGGCCCAACAGGGAGCTATGGCTACACCTTC. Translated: CASSQGPTGSYGYTF.

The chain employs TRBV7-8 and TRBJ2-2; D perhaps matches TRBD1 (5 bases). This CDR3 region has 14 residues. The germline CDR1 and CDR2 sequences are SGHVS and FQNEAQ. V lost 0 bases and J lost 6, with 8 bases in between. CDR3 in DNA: TGTGCCAGCAGCTTAGCTCAGGGTGCCGGGGAGCTGTTTTTT. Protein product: CASSLAQGAGELFF. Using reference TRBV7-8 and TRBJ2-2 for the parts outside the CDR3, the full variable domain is GAGVSQSPRYKVAKRGQDVALRCDPISGHVSLFWYQQALGQGPEFLTYFQNEAQLDKSGLPSDRFFAERPEGSVSTLKIQRTQQEDSAVYLCASSLAQGAGELFFGEGSRLTVL.

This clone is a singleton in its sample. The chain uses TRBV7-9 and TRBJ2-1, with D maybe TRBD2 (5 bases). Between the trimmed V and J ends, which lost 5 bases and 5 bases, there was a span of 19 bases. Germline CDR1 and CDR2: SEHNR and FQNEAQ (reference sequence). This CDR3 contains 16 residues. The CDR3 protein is CASSPPRGSLNNEQFF. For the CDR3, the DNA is TGTGCCAGCAGCCCGCCTCGCGGGTCATTGAACAATGAGCAGTTCTTC.

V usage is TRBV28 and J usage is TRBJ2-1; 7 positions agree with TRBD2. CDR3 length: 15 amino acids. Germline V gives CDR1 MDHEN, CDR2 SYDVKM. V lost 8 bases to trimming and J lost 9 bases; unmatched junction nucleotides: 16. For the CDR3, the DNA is TGTGCCAGCCGAAGCCAATTGGGGGAGGGTGGTGAGCAGTTCTTC. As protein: CASRSQLGEGGEQFF.

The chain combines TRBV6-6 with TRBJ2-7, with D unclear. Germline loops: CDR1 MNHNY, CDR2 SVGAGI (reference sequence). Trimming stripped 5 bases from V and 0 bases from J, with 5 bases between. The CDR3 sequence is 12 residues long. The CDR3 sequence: CASSDTSYEQYF. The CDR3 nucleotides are TGTGCCAGCAGTGACACCTCCTACGAGCAGTACTTC.

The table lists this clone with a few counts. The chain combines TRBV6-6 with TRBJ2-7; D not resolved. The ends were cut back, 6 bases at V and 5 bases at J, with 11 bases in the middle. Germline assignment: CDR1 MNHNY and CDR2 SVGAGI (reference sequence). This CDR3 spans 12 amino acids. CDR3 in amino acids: CASSTAGHEQYF. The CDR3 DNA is TGTGCCAGCAGCACGGCTGGGCACGAGCAGTACTTC.

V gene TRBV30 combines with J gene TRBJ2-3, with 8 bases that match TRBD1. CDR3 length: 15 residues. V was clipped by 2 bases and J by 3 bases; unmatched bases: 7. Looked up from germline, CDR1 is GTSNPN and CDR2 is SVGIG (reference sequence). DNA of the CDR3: TGTGCCTGGAGTTGGCAGGGGGCATGGACAGATACGCAGTATTTT. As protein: CAWSWQGAWTDTQYF. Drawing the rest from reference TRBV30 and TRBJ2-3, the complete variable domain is SQTIHQWPATLVQPVGSPLSLECTVEGTSNPNLYWYRQAAGRGLQLLFYSVGIGQISSEVPQNLSASRPQDRQFILSSKKLLLSDSGFYLCAWSWQGAWTDTQYFGPGTRLTVL.

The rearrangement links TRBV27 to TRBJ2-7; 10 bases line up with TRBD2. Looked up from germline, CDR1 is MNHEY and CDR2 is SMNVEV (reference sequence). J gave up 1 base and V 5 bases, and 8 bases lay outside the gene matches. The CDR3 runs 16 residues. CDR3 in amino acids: CASSPRASGSSYEQYF. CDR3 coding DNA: TGTGCCAGCAGTCCCCGGGCTAGCGGGAGTTCCTACGAGCAGTACTTC.

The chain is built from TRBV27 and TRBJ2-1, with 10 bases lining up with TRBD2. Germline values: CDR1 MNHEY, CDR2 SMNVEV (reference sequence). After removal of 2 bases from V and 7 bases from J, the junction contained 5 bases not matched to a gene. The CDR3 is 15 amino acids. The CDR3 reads CASSLHLAGENEQFF. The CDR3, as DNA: TGTGCCAGCAGTTTACATCTAGCGGGAGAGAATGAGCAGTTCTTC.

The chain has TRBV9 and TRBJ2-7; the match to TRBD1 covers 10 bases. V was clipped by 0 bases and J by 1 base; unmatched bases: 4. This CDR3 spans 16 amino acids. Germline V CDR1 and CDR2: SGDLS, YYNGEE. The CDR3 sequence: CASSVDPGQGSYEQYF. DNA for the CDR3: TGTGCCAGCAGCGTAGATCCGGGACAGGGGTCCTACGAGCAGTACTTC. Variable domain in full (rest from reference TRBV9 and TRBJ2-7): DSGVTQTPKHLITATGQRVTLRCSPRSGDLSVYWYQQSLDQGLQFLIQYYNGEERAKGNILERFSAQQFPDLHSELNLSSLELGDSALYFCASSVDPGQGSYEQYFGPGTRLTVT.

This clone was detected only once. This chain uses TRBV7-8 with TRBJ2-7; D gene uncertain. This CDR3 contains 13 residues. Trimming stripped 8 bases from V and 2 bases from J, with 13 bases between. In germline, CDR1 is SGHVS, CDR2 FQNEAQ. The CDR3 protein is CASGERITYEQYF. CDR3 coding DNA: TGTGCCAGCGGAGAACGTATAACCTACGAGCAGTACTTC.

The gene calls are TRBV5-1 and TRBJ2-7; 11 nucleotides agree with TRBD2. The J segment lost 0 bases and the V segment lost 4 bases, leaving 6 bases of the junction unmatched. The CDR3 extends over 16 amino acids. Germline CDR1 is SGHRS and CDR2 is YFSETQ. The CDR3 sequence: CASSPGTSGTSYEQYF. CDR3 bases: TGCGCCAGCAGCCCTGGGACTAGCGGAACCTCCTACGAGCAGTACTTC. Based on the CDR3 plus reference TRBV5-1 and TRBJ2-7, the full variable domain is KAGVTQTPRYLIKTRGQQVTLSCSPISGHRSVSWYQQTPGQGLQFLFEYFSETQRNKGNFPGRFSGRQFSNSRSEMNVSTLELGDSALYLCASSPGTSGTSYEQYFGPGTRLTVT.

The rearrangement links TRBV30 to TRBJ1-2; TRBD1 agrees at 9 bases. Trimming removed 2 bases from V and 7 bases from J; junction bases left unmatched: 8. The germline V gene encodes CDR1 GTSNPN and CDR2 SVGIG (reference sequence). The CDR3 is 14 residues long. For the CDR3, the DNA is TGTGCCTGGAGTTTCCTACAGGGGGCTGCTGGCTACACCTTC. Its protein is CAWSFLQGAAGYTF.

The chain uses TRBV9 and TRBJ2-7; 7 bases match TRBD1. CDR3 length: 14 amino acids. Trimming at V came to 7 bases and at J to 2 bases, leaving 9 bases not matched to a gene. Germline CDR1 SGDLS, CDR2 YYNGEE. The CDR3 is CASSLGQVAYEQYF. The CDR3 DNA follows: TGTGCCAGCTCCCTAGGACAGGTGGCCTACGAGCAGTACTTC. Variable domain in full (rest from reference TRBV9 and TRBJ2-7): DSGVTQTPKHLITATGQRVTLRCSPRSGDLSVYWYQQSLDQGLQFLIQYYNGEERAKGNILERFSAQQFPDLHSELNLSSLELGDSALYFCASSLGQVAYEQYFGPGTRLTVT.

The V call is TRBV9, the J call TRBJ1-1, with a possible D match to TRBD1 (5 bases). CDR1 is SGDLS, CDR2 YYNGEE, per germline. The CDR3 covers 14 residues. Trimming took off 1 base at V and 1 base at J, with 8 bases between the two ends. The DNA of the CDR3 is TGTGCCAGCAGCGTATATACAGGGAACACTGAAGCTTTCTTT. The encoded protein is CASSVYTGNTEAFF. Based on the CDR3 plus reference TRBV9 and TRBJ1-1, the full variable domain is DSGVTQTPKHLITATGQRVTLRCSPRSGDLSVYWYQQSLDQGLQFLIQYYNGEERAKGNILERFSAQQFPDLHSELNLSSLELGDSALYFCASSVYTGNTEAFFGQGTRLTVV.

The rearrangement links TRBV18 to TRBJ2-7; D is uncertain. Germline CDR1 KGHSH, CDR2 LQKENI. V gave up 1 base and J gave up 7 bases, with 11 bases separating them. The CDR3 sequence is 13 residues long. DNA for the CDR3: TGTGCCAGCTCACCACGGGTCTTGAGGGAGCAGTACTTC. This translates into CASSPRVLREQYF.

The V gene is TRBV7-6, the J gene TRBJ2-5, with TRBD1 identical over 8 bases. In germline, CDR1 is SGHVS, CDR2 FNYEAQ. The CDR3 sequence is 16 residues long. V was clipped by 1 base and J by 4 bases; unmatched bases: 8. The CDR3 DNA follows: TGTGCCAGCAGCTTAGTCCGCAGGGGGCAGGGAGAGACCCAGTACTTC. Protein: CASSLVRRGQGETQYF.

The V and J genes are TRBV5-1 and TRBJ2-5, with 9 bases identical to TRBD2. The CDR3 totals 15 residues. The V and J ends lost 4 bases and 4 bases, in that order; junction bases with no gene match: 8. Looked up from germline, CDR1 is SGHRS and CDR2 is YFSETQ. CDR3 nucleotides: TGCGCCAGCAGCAGGTTAGCGGGAGTGGGAGAGACCCAGTACTTC. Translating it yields CASSRLAGVGETQYF. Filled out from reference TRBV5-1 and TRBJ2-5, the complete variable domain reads KAGVTQTPRYLIKTRGQQVTLSCSPISGHRSVSWYQQTPGQGLQFLFEYFSETQRNKGNFPGRFSGRQFSNSRSEMNVSTLELGDSALYLCASSRLAGVGETQYFGPGTRLLVL.

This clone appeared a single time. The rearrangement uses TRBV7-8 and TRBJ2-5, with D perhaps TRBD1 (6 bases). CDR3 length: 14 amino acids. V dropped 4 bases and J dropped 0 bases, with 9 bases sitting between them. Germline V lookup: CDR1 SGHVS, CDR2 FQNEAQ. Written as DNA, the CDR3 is TGTGCCAGCAGCTGGACAGCGTACCAAGAGACCCAGTACTTC. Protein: CASSWTAYQETQYF.